This TCR beta chain was profiled in a study of cytomegalovirus exposure and HLA in healthy donors. Study at large: HLA-typed donors contributed some 77 million unique TCRs, which were held in an early data release. Study-wide results and caveats: Most TCR sequences proved rare, with some public TCRs found in many donors.

The PCR had 60 Vbeta and 13 Jbeta primers. Repertoires were generated with immunoSEQ multiplex PCR, while TCRdb's copy carries only in-frame clones and drops some. Here the sample spans 200,000 to 300,000 clones, 80% to 85% being singletons. This CDR3 has 15 amino acids. CDR1 and CDR2 (germline): SGDLS, YYNGEE. V was pared by 3 bases and J by 4 bases, with 16 bases between. Turning to this clone: Its specificity is unknown.

The sequencing input was PBMCs. The chain carries TRBV9 and TRBJ1-2, with D possibly TRBD1 on 6 matching bases. This TCR came from a woman in her fifties or sixties in good health and CMV-seropositive. The CDR3 bases are TGTGCCAGCAGCGGTAACTTAGGGGGGGCCTATGGCTACACCTTC. Residues: CASSGNLGGAYGYTF.